This TCR beta chain is from a study of Siglec-9 on CD8 T cells in melanoma. Germline V gives CDR1 SNHLY, CDR2 FYNNEI. The V end was cut by 4 bases, the J end by 0 bases, with 10 bases between. The CDR3 totals 14 residues. Concerning this clone: Its antigen is unidentified.

Clones were read by immunoSEQ multiplex PCR, and TCRdb kept only the in-frame ones, dropping some. Of some 37,000 clones listed, more than 65% were seen once; the top ten hold approximately 1.7%. Study-wide results and caveats: In melanoma tumors, a Siglec-9-marked effector memory CD8+ subset reportedly appeared to accumulate.

The sequencing sample was made of Siglec-9- CD8+ T cells sorted from blood. V gene TRBV2 combines with J gene TRBJ2-7; D gene ambiguous. The origin of this receptor is a human donor in good health. The CDR3 sequence is CASSGQASSYEQYF. CDR3 sequence (DNA): TGTGCCAGCAGTGGGCAGGCGAGCTCCTACGAGCAGTACTTC.